This record covers a single TCR beta chain. Its antigen remains unknown. These data originate in a study of post-analysis software for immune sequencing data. Study results and limitations: Roughly 5 TRBV segments (TRBV5-6, TRBV5-1 and TRBV20-1 among them) occurred more frequently in patients than in controls. The normalized Chao1 diversity of multiple sclerosis patients was significantly lower than that of controls. Samples from one preparation batch, clustered by F measure, grouped strongly together.

CDR3 length equals 17 residues. Germline CDR1 is LGHNA and CDR2 is YNFKEQ. The library was made from cDNA and included unique molecular identifiers. There were 1 to 10 million T cells, and 480,000 or so cDNA molecules came from them. MiXCR was run by TCRdb on the PCR reads, yielding one entry per CDR3 protein. The repertoire has about 770,000 distinct CDR3 sequences, about half of them found once; the top ten carry roughly 5%. Sequenced input: blood. This TCR was sampled from a girl aged 5 to 17 with multiple sclerosis. This sequence joins TRBV4-2 and TRBJ2-7, with TRBD1 matching 8 bases. The end of the DNA aligns better with TRBJ2-5, so the J call may be wrong. The CDR3 DNA reads TGTGCCAGCAGCCAAGGGGACACTCAGGGGGCGCGGGAGACCCAGTACTTC. It codes for CASSQGDTQGARETQYF.